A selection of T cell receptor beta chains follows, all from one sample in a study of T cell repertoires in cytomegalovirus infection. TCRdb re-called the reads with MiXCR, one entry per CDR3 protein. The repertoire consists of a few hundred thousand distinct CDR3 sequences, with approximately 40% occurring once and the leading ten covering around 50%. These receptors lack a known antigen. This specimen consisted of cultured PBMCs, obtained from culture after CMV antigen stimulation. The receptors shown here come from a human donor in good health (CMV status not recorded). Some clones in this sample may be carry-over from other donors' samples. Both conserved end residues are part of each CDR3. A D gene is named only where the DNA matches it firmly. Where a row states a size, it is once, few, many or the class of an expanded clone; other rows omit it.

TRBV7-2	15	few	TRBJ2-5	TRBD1	TGTGCCAGCAGCGGGGGACAGCTGACTCGGGAGACCCAGTACTTC	CASSGGQLTRETQYF
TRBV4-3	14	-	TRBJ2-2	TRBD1	TGCGCCAGCAGCCCCATACAGGGGTCCGGGGAGCTGTTTTTT	CASSPIQGSGELFF
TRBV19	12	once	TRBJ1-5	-	TGTGCCAGTAGTACAGGGTGGCAGCCCCAGCATTTT	CASSTGWQPQHF
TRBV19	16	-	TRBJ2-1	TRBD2	TGTGCCAGTAGTATTCAGACTAGCGGGAGGAAGGGTGAGCAGTTCTTC	CASSIQTSGRKGEQFF
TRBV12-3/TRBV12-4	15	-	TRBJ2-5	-	TGTGCCAGCAAAGGAGGACAGGGACTAAGAGAGACCCAGTACTTC	CASKGGQGLRETQYF
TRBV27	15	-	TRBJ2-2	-	TGTGCCAGCAGTCCCGGGAAGTGGAACACCGGGGAGCTGTTTTTT	CASSPGKWNTGELFF
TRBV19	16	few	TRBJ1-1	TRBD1	TGTGCCAGTAGTTCCGAGACAGGGGCGATGAACACTGAAGCTTTCTTT	CASSSETGAMNTEAFF
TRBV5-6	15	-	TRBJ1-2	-	TGTGCCAGCAGCCCAAATCCTAGCCTTAACTATGGCTACACCTTC	CASSPNPSLNYGYTF
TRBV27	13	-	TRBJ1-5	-	TGTGCCAGCCGAAAAGGGAGTCATCAGCCCCAGCATTTT	CASRKGSHQPQHF
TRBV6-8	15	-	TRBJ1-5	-	TGTGCCAGCAGAGGGGGGCTGTATAGCAATCAGCCCCAGCATTTT	CASRGGLYSNQPQHF
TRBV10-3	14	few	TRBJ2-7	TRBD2	TGTGCCATCAGTGACCCTACTAGCGACTACGAGCAGTACTTC	CAISDPTSDYEQYF
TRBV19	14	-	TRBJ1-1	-	TGTGCCACAGGCCGAGGCCTGACTGACACTGAAGCTTTCTTT	CATGRGLTDTEAFF
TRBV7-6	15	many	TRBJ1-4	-	TGTGCCAGCAGCTTAGCCCCGCAGACGAATGAAAAACTGTTTTTT	CASSLAPQTNEKLFF
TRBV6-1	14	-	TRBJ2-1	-	TGTGCCAGCGGTTTTAGTGGCCCACACAATGAGCAGTTCTTC	CASGFSGPHNEQFF
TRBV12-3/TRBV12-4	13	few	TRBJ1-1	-	TGTGCCAGCAGAGCTACCGGGACAAGTGAAGCTTTCTTT	CASRATGTSEAFF
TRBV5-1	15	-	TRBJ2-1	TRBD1	TGCGCCAGCAGCATGCTACAGGGGGCGCTCGGCGAGCAGTTCTTC	CASSMLQGALGEQFF
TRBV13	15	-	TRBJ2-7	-	TGTGCCAGCAGCTTAGGCCCAGGGATCAGCGACGAGCAGTACTTC	CASSLGPGISDEQYF
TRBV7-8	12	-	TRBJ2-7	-	TGTGCCAGCAGCAGTCAGGACTACGAGCAGTACTTC	CASSSQDYEQYF
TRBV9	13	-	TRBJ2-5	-	TGTGCCAGCAGCGTAGGGTGGCAAGAGACCCAGTACTTC	CASSVGWQETQYF
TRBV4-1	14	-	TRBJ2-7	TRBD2	TGCGCCAGCAGCCATGGGCTAACTAGCGTGGAGCAGTACTTC	CASSHGLTSVEQYF
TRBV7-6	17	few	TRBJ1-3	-	TGTGCCAGCAGCTTAGGGGGGCCAGGGTCCTCTGGAAACACCATATATTTT	CASSLGGPGSSGNTIYF
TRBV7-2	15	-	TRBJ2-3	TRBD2	TGTGCCAGCAGCCCCTGGGGGAGCGGGGCAGATACGCAGTATTTT	CASSPWGSGADTQYF
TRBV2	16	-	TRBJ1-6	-	TGTGCCAGCAGTCAGGGGTCCCTATCCTATAATTCACCCCTCCACTTT	CASSQGSLSYNSPLHF
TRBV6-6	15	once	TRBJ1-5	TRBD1	TGTGCCAGCAGTGTCCGACAGGGGTACGATCAGCCCCAGCATTTT	CASSVRQGYDQPQHF
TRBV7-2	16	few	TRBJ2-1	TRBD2	TGTGCCAGCACCCCACTGGGCGGGGGGATTTACAATGAGCAGTTCTTC	CASTPLGGGIYNEQFF
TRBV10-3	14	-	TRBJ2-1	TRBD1	TGTGCCCTCTCCGGGACAGGGGTGTCATATGAGCAGTTCTTC	CALSGTGVSYEQFF
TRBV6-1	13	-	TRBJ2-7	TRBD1	TGTGCCAGCAGTTGGGACAGGGTCGGCGAGCAGTACTTC	CASSWDRVGEQYF
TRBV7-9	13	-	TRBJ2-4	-	TGTGCCAGCAGCCCTCTTGGCCAAAACATTCAGTACTTC	CASSPLGQNIQYF
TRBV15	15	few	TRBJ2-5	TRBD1	TGTGCCACCAGCAGAGGGGGGACAGAACAAGAGACCCAGTACTTC	CATSRGGTEQETQYF
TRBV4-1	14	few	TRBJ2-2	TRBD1	TGCGCCAGCAGCCGACAGGGGGACACCGGGGAGCTGTTTTTT	CASSRQGDTGELFF
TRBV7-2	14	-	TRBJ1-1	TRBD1	TGTGCCAGCAGCTACAGGGGCGTCAACACTGAAGCTTTCTTT	CASSYRGVNTEAFF
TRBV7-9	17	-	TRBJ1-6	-	TGTGCCAGCAGCTTCCTCAGTACAGCGACATATAATTCACCCCTCCACTTT	CASSFLSTATYNSPLHF
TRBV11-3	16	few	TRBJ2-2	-	TGTGCCAGCAGCTCCACCTGGGACAAAAACACCGGGGAGCTGTTTTTT	CASSSTWDKNTGELFF
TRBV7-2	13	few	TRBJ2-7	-	TGTGCCAGCAGCCGGGAAGTCGGTTACGAGCAGTACTTC	CASSREVGYEQYF
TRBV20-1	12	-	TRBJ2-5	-	TGCAGTGCTGGACTTGCCGGAGGGACCCAGTACTTC	CSAGLAGGTQYF
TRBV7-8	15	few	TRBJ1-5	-	TGTGCCAGCAGCTGGGGGGCAGGGAGGAATCAGCCCCAGCATTTT	CASSWGAGRNQPQHF
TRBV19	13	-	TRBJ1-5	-	TGTGCCAGTAGTATGGATTTCAATCAGCCCCAGCATTTT	CASSMDFNQPQHF
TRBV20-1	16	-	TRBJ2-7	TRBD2	TGCAGTGCAAAGTCATTTAGGGAGGGAAAGACCTACGAGCAGTACTTC	CSAKSFREGKTYEQYF
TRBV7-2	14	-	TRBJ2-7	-	TGTGCCAGCAGCTTAGATGCCCGGAGATACGAGCAGTACTTC	CASSLDARRYEQYF
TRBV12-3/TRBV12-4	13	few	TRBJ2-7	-	TGTGCCAGCAGTTACCGGACGGACTACGAGCAGTACTTC	CASSYRTDYEQYF
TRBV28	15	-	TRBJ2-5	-	TGTGCCAGCAGTTTTTTTGGTTATGCGTTAGAGACCCAGTACTTC	CASSFFGYALETQYF
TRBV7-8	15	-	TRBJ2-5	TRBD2	TGTGCCAGCAGCTTTAGCGGGAGGGTGGCGGAGACCCAGTACTTC	CASSFSGRVAETQYF
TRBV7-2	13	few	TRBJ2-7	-	TGTGCCAGCAGCTTAGCCCCAGGGAGGGAGCAGTACTTC	CASSLAPGREQYF
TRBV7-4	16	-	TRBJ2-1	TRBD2	TGTGCCAGCAGCGCCGGACCTGGGAGGGCCAACAATGAGCAGTTCTTC	CASSAGPGRANNEQFF
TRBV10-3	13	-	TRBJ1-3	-	TGTGCCATCAGCTCAGATAGGAGTAACACCATATATTTT	CAISSDRSNTIYF